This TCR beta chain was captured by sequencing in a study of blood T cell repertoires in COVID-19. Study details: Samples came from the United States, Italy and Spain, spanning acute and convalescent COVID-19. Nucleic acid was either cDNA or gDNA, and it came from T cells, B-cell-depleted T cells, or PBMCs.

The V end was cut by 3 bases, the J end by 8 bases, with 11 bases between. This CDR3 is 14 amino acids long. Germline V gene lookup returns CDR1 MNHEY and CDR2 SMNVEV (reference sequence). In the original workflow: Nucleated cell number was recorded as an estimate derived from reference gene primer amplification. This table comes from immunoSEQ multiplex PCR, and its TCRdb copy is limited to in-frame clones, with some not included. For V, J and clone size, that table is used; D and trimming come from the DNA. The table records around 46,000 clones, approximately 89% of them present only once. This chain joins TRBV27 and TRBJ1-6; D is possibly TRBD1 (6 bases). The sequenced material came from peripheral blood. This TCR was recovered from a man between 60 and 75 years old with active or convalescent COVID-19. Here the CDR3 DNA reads TGTGCCAGCAGTTTCTCGGGGGGCGATTCACCCCTCCACTTT. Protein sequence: CASSFSGGDSPLHF.